Each of the 12 T cell receptor beta chains below was sequenced from the same sample in a study of blood T cell repertoires in COVID-19. The data were produced by immunoSEQ multiplex PCR, yet TCRdb's version contains in-frame clones alone and is incomplete. Among some 530,000 clones listed, 88% were seen once. The sample comprised PBMCs or T cells enriched from blood (not recorded which). These receptors were collected from a woman in her sixties who had recovered from COVID-19.

The chain recombines TRBV7-9 with TRBJ1-1; TRBD1 matches 12 bases. The CDR3 consists of 17 residues. The germline gives CDR1 SEHNR, CDR2 FQNEAQ (reference sequence). Trimming at V came to 5 bases and at J to 3 bases, leaving 10 bases not matched to a gene. The CDR3 DNA reads as TGTGCCAGCAGCCCCCGGGACAGGGGGCGTAAGGACACTGAAGCTTTCTTT. It is translated as CASSPRDRGRKDTEAFF.

V and J are TRBV6-4 and TRBJ1-6; no firm D call. The V and J ends lost 0 bases and 0 bases respectively, with 27 bases between them. Germline CDR1 and CDR2: MRHNA and SNTAGT. This CDR3 comprises 23 residues. In DNA form, the CDR3 reads TGTGCCAGCAGTGACTCGGGAGGAGGAGAATCGTTACCTTCTAGCTCCTATAATTCACCCCTCCACTTT. Protein sequence: CASSDSGGGESLPSSSYNSPLHF.

This CDR3 is CASSPGQGDQPQHF. The CDR3 nucleotides are TGTGCCAGCTCACCGGGACAGGGTGATCAGCCCCAGCATTTT. The chain recombines TRBV18 with TRBJ1-5, with 9 positions matching TRBD1. There are 14 residues in the CDR3. J gave up 5 bases and V 3 bases, and 2 bases lay outside the gene matches. CDR1 and CDR2 (germline): KGHSH, LQKENI.

This chain joins TRBV30 and TRBJ2-7, with a tentative D call TRBD2 (6 bases). Germline V gene data show CDR1 as GTSNPN and CDR2 as SVGIG (reference sequence). V was shortened by 4 bases and J by 3 bases, with 13 bases between the two germline ends. The CDR3 contains 13 residues. The CDR3 loop reads CAWNPGGIYEQYF. Here the CDR3 DNA reads TGTGCCTGGAACCCTGGGGGGATCTACGAGCAGTACTTC.

The rearrangement joins TRBV2 to TRBJ2-5; the match to TRBD2 covers 9 bases. V lost 6 bases and J lost 0; bases outside the gene matches: 8. The CDR3 is 16 amino acids. CDR1 SNHLY and CDR2 FYNNEI come from the germline V gene. DNA for the CDR3: TGTGCCAGCAGCTTAGCGGGGGCCCCGTACCAAGAGACCCAGTACTTC. As protein: CASSLAGAPYQETQYF.

The chain combines TRBV2 with TRBJ2-2; tentatively, D is TRBD2 (6 bases). CDR1 SNHLY and CDR2 FYNNEI come from the germline V gene. The CDR3 runs to 14 residues. V was trimmed by 3 bases and J by 6 bases, leaving 11 bases between them. CDR3 nucleotides: TGTGCCAGCAGTGATTCTAGCGTGGCCGGGGAGCTGTTTTTT. Translating gives CASSDSSVAGELFF.

In this sample, this clone turned up once. This rearrangement joins TRBV14 to TRBJ1-2, with D hard to call. Germline values: CDR1 SGHDN, CDR2 FVKESK. This CDR3 is 13 amino acids long. The ends were cut back, 1 base at V and 5 bases at J, with 8 bases in the middle. The CDR3 spells CASSQGWQYGYTF. CDR3 coding DNA: TGTGCCAGCAGCCAAGGCTGGCAGTATGGCTACACCTTC.

The chain has TRBV5-1 and TRBJ2-5; possible D gene TRBD1, 6 bases. V lost 1 base, J lost 4 bases, and 14 bases lay in between. CDR3 length: 15 residues. The germline gives CDR1 SGHRS, CDR2 YFSETQ. The CDR3 is CASSLLQGLGETQYF. The DNA of the CDR3 is TGCGCCAGCAGCTTGTTGCAGGGGCTAGGAGAGACCCAGTACTTC.

CDR3: CASSFQQGYGYTF. CDR3 DNA sequence: TGTGCCAGCAGCTTCCAACAGGGCTATGGCTACACCTTC. This chain connects TRBV7-9 to TRBJ1-2; TRBD1 is a possible D gene (6 bases). The germline V and J ends were trimmed by 3 bases and 4 bases, with 9 bases remaining between them. This CDR3 contains 13 residues. The V gene's germline CDR1 is SEHNR and CDR2 FQNEAQ (reference sequence). Variable domain in full (rest from reference TRBV7-9 and TRBJ1-2): DTGVSQNPRHKITKRGQNVTFRCDPISEHNRLYWYRQTLGQGPEFLTYFQNEAQLEKSRLLSDRFSAERPKGSFSTLEIQRTEQGDSAMYLCASSFQQGYGYTFGSGTRLTVV.

The rearrangement uses TRBV3-1 (or the pseudogene TRBV3-2) and TRBJ2-2; 11 bases are a match to TRBD2. CDR1 is LGHDT, CDR2 YNNKEL, per germline (reference sequence). This CDR3 region has 17 residues. The ends lost 2 bases at V and 0 bases at J; junction bases unmatched: 2. The CDR3 region has the DNA TGTGCCAGCAGCCAAACTAGCGGGGGATCGAACACCGGGGAGCTGTTTTTT. It translates to CASSQTSGGSNTGELFF.

The DNA for the CDR3 is TGTGCCAGCAGCGTCTGGCCGAGACAGGGAAACACTGAAGCTTTCTTT. It is translated as CASSVWPRQGNTEAFF. This chain connects TRBV9 to TRBJ1-1, with TRBD1 matching 7 bases. V lost 2 bases and J lost 2; bases outside the gene matches: 9. This CDR3 has 16 residues. The germline V gene has CDR1 SGDLS and CDR2 YYNGEE.

The chain employs TRBV6-5 and TRBJ2-2; D is ambiguous. In germline, CDR1 is MNHEY, CDR2 SVGAGI. V was trimmed by 6 bases and J by 6 bases, leaving 14 bases between them. The CDR3 runs to 14 residues. The DNA of the CDR3 is TGTGCCAGCAGCTACGACACCCCCCCCGGGGAGCTGTTTTTT. Translated, it gives CASSYDTPPGELFF.